A single sample gave rise to the 25 T cell receptor beta chains below, sequenced in a study of shared clonotypes between healthy human individuals. Profiling relied on immunoSEQ multiplex PCR, and the TCRdb table lists in-frame clones only, not all of them. The table has roughly 2.2 million clones, 85% to 95% seen once. The sequenced sample consisted of naive CD4+ T cells from PBMCs. The subset here: CD45RA+ positively selected. The receptor source for this set is a man between 18 and 29 years old in good health. Some clones in this sample may be carry-over from other donors' samples.

J is TRBJ2-3 and V is TRBV29-1; D unresolved. The CDR3 covers 11 residues. V was cut by 3 bases and J by 6 bases, with 7 bases left in between. Germline loops: CDR1 SQVTM, CDR2 ANQGSEA. In DNA, the CDR3 is TGCAGCGTTGAGTCCTCCGATACGCAGTATTTT. Amino acid sequence: CSVESSDTQYF.

The chain is built from TRBV4-2 and TRBJ2-3; no firm D call. Trimming removed 0 bases from V and 5 bases from J, with 3 bases in between. The CDR3 sequence is 12 residues long. Germline CDR1 and CDR2: LGHNA and YNFKEQ. The CDR3 DNA reads as TGTGCCAGCAGCCAAGATAGAGATACGCAGTATTTT. It specifies CASSQDRDTQYF.

The chain has TRBV6-1 and TRBJ2-7; D might be TRBD2 (7 bases). CDR1 is MNHNS and CDR2 is SASEGT in the germline V gene. This CDR3 region has 15 residues. V was clipped by 7 bases and J by 1 base, with 17 bases between them. CDR3 in DNA: TGTGCCAGCATGAGGGGGGGATTTGGGTCCTACGAGCAGTACTTC. Translation gives CASMRGGFGSYEQYF.

This clone was seen a single time. The chain has TRBV15 and TRBJ2-2; 7 bases line up with TRBD1. Germline V gene sequence: CDR1 LNHNV, CDR2 YYDKDF (reference sequence). V lost 4 bases to trimming and J lost 6 bases; unmatched junction nucleotides: 2. The CDR3 is 13 residues long. The CDR3 loop reads CATSKGGAGELFF. CDR3 sequence (DNA): TGTGCCACCAGCAAAGGGGGCGCCGGGGAGCTGTTTTTT.

This chain connects TRBV27 to TRBJ2-1; 7 bases are a match to TRBD2. The germline V gene has CDR1 MNHEY and CDR2 SMNVEV (reference sequence). The CDR3 length is 16 residues. After removal of 6 bases from V and 6 bases from J, the junction contained 14 bases not matched to a gene. CDR3 amino acids: CASSRWMREPFNEQFF. Here the CDR3 DNA reads TGTGCCAGCAGCCGATGGATGCGGGAGCCATTCAATGAGCAGTTCTTC.

V usage is TRBV9 and J usage is TRBJ2-2; D possibly matches TRBD1 or TRBD2 (5 bases each). CDR1 and CDR2 from the germline V gene are SGDLS and YYNGEE. V dropped 4 bases and J dropped 5 bases, with 12 bases sitting between them. This CDR3 spans 14 amino acids. In DNA form, the CDR3 reads TGTGCCAGCAGCCTAGATGGGGGAACCGGGGAGCTGTTTTTT. It specifies CASSLDGGTGELFF.

The V call is TRBV11-2, the J call TRBJ1-4; no clear D gene. The V and J ends lost 1 base and 11 bases respectively, with 14 bases between them. The CDR3 runs 14 residues. Per germline, CDR1 SGHAT and CDR2 FQNNGV. The DNA for the CDR3 is TGTGCCAGCAGCTTAGGCCCACGGCGGGAGAAACTGTTTTTT. The encoded protein is CASSLGPRREKLFF.

This clone came up once. The chain combines TRBV6-4 with TRBJ1-1; the D is unclear. V was shortened by 2 bases and J by 5 bases, with 6 bases between the two germline ends. CDR3 length equals 12 residues. Germline V gene sequence: CDR1 MRHNA, CDR2 SNTAGT. This chain's CDR3 is CASSDGETEAFF. CDR3 coding DNA: TGTGCCAGCAGTGACGGGGAAACTGAAGCTTTCTTT.

This chain links TRBV28 with TRBJ2-6, with 9 bases that match TRBD1. Per germline, CDR1 MDHEN and CDR2 SYDVKM. V was clipped by 7 bases and J by 0 bases; unmatched bases: 7. The CDR3 has 17 residues. In DNA, the CDR3 is TGTGCCAGCAAACCGGGACAGGGCATCTCTGGGGCCAACGTCCTGACTTTC. The encoded protein is CASKPGQGISGANVLTF.

With respect to this clone: Other DNA sequences from this sample encode an identical CDR3 as well. The chain recombines TRBV28 with TRBJ2-6; D remains ambiguous. V was shortened by 3 bases and J by 4 bases, with 10 bases between the two germline ends. Germline V CDR1 and CDR2: MDHEN, SYDVKM. The CDR3 sequence is 15 residues long. Here the CDR3 DNA reads TGTGCCAGCAGTTTGAGAGGAGCAGGGGCCAACGTCCTGACTTTC. This sequence encodes CASSLRGAGANVLTF. Full variable domain (remainder filled in from reference TRBV28 and TRBJ2-6): DVKVTQSSRYLVKRTGEKVFLECVQDMDHENMFWYRQDPGLGLRLIYFSYDVKMKEKGDIPEGYSVSREKKERFSLILESASTNQTSMYLCASSLRGAGANVLTFGAGSRLTVL.

The rearrangement links TRBV7-9 to TRBJ2-3; D is possibly TRBD2 (5 bases). Trimming shortened V by 5 bases and J by 2 bases, and 17 bases separated the two germline ends. This CDR3 region has 16 residues. The germline gives CDR1 SEHNR, CDR2 FQNEAQ (reference sequence). The CDR3 bases are TGTGCCAGCAGCCCCCGGGGTAGCGCCTTCACAGATACGCAGTATTTT. This translates into CASSPRGSAFTDTQYF.

The chain has TRBV18 and TRBJ1-3; no firm D call. Germline V lookup: CDR1 KGHSH, CDR2 LQKENI. V shed 6 bases and J shed 4 bases, with 19 bases lying between them. The CDR3 has 16 amino acids. CDR3 in DNA: TGTGCCAGCTCCCTATCTGTAAGGGCAGGCGGAAACACCATATATTTT. It is translated as CASSLSVRAGGNTIYF.

This clone was seen only once. The genes are TRBV29-1 and TRBJ2-5, with 7 bases that match TRBD1. V was pared by 3 bases and J by 7 bases, with 11 bases of the junction left unmatched. The CDR3 is 14 residues long. Germline V CDR1 and CDR2: SQVTM, ANQGSEA. The CDR3 here is CSVDFPDRVGTQYF. Written as DNA, the CDR3 is TGCAGCGTTGACTTTCCCGACAGGGTAGGGACCCAGTACTTC. The whole variable domain, remainder taken from reference TRBV29-1 and TRBJ2-5, is SAVISQKPSRDICQRGTSLTIQCQVDSQVTMMFWYRQQPGQSLTLIATANQGSEATYESGFVIDKFPISRPNLTFSTLTVSNMSPEDSSIYLCSVDFPDRVGTQYFGPGTRLLVL.

CDR3 DNA: TGTGCCAGCAGCTTAATGTCTAGCGGGAGTGGGGCAGATACGCAGTATTTT. Its translation: CASSLMSSGSGADTQYF. This chain uses TRBV7-6 with TRBJ2-3, with 10 bases identical to TRBD2. Germline values: CDR1 SGHVS, CDR2 FNYEAQ. The CDR3 has 17 amino acids. J lost 4 bases, V lost 2 bases, and 9 bases had no gene match.

The J gene is TRBJ2-2, the V gene TRBV7-3; tentative D call: TRBD1 (5 bases). The V gene lost 2 bases and the J gene lost 7 bases, with 14 bases spanning the gap. CDR1 SGHTA and CDR2 FQGTGA come from the germline V gene. The CDR3 covers 15 residues. The CDR3 loop is CASSLYTGRGGELFF. CDR3 nucleotide sequence: TGTGCCAGCAGCTTATATACAGGACGAGGCGGGGAGCTGTTTTTT.

The chain is built from TRBV30 and TRBJ1-2, with D perhaps TRBD1 (5 bases). There are 13 residues in the CDR3. Deletions cut 2 bases from V and 8 bases from J, with 15 bases between. CDR1 and CDR2 (germline): GTSNPN, SVGIG (reference sequence). The CDR3 nucleotides read TGTGCCTGGAGTCAAACAGGTTCGGGAGGCTACACCTTC. Residues: CAWSQTGSGGYTF.

V gene TRBV7-2 combines with J gene TRBJ1-2; 10 nucleotides align to TRBD1. V shed 5 bases, J shed 5 bases, and the junction held 11 bases outside the gene matches. CDR3 length: 16 amino acids. Germline-derived CDR1 and CDR2 are SGHTA and FQGNSA. The CDR3 DNA reads TGTGCCAGCAGCGAACCCCGGGACAGGGGATTATATGGCTACACCTTC. Amino acid sequence: CASSEPRDRGLYGYTF.

The rearrangement uses TRBV19 and TRBJ1-1; D is uncertain. CDR1 is LNHDA and CDR2 is SQIVND in the germline V gene (reference sequence). The CDR3 runs to 15 residues. Trimming took 3 bases from V and 1 from J, leaving 12 bases between them. The CDR3 region is CASSISRTENTEAFF. In nucleotides, the CDR3 is TGTGCCAGTAGTATCTCGAGGACCGAGAACACTGAAGCTTTCTTT.

This chain connects TRBV28 to TRBJ1-5, with unresolved D. The germline V and J ends were trimmed by 5 bases and 0 bases, with 17 bases remaining between them. Germline lookup yields CDR1 MDHEN and CDR2 SYDVKM. The length of the CDR3 is 17 residues. As DNA, the CDR3 is TGTGCCAGCAGTGAGCCCCAACGCCACTATAGCAATCAGCCCCAGCATTTT. Translated: CASSEPQRHYSNQPQHF.

The chain has TRBV5-1 and TRBJ2-1; D is unclear. Germline V gene data show CDR1 as SGHRS and CDR2 as YFSETQ. V was clipped by 1 base and J by 4 bases, with 15 bases between them. The CDR3 is 16 residues long. The CDR3 is CASSLSGVDTYNEQFF. The DNA of the CDR3 is TGCGCCAGCAGCTTGTCTGGGGTGGATACTTACAATGAGCAGTTCTTC.

Worth noting for this clone: Other nucleotide sequences in the sample specify the same CDR3. V is TRBV2 and J is TRBJ1-1, with D tentatively TRBD1 (6 bases). Trimming removed 6 bases from V and 1 base from J, with 9 bases in between. CDR3 length: 13 amino acids. Germline V gene sequence: CDR1 SNHLY, CDR2 FYNNEI. The CDR3 bases are TGTGCCAGCAGGAGGGGGGGGAACACTGAAGCTTTCTTT. It specifies CASRRGGNTEAFF.

The chain joins TRBV28 to TRBJ1-1; D remains unclear. Germline CDR1 reads MDHEN; CDR2 reads SYDVKM. This CDR3 contains 15 residues. V was pared by 5 bases and J by 6 bases, with 19 bases between. The CDR3 loop reads CASSPSDTRRAEAFF. The DNA for the CDR3 is TGTGCCAGCAGTCCATCAGACACTCGTAGGGCTGAAGCTTTCTTT. The variable domain in full, completed from reference TRBV28 and TRBJ1-1, reads DVKVTQSSRYLVKRTGEKVFLECVQDMDHENMFWYRQDPGLGLRLIYFSYDVKMKEKGDIPEGYSVSREKKERFSLILESASTNQTSMYLCASSPSDTRRAEAFFGQGTRLTVV.

The rearrangement uses TRBV18 and TRBJ2-2; D unresolved. V was cut by 3 bases and J by 4 bases, with 15 bases left in between. The CDR3 runs 16 residues. The V gene's germline CDR1 is KGHSH and CDR2 LQKENI. The CDR3 coding sequence is TGTGCCAGCTCACCTCCCTCGAGGACGTCCACCGGGGAGCTGTTTTTT. This gives the protein CASSPPSRTSTGELFF.

The gene calls are TRBV7-8 and TRBJ1-4; 7 bases agree with TRBD1. The junction had 11 bases not matched to a gene; V was cut back by 7 bases and J by 6 bases. Germline assignment: CDR1 SGHVS and CDR2 FQNEAQ. The CDR3 extends over 15 amino acids. CDR3 loop: CASTPGRGPDEKLFF. In DNA, the CDR3 is TGTGCCAGCACCCCCGGAAGGGGGCCGGATGAAAAACTGTTTTTT.

The rearrangement joins TRBV20-1 to TRBJ2-1; D gene uncertain. The CDR3 spans 10 residues. Germline assignment: CDR1 DFQATT and CDR2 SNEGSKA (reference sequence). Trimming left V 1 base short and J 8 bases short, with 3 bases between. The CDR3 protein is CSARVDEQFF. In DNA form, the CDR3 reads TGCAGTGCTAGAGTGGATGAGCAGTTCTTC.